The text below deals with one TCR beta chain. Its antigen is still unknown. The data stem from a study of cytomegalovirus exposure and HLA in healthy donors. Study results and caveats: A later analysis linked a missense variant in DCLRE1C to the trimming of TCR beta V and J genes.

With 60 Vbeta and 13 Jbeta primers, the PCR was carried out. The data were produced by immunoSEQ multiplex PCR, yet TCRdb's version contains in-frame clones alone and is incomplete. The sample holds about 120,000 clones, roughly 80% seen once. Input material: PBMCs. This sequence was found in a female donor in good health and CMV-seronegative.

As DNA, the CDR3 is TGTGCCAGTAGTAAGGGGGCGAGCACTGAAGCTTTCTTT. It yields the protein CASSKGASTEAFF. This chain uses TRBV19 with TRBJ1-1; TRBD1 matches at 7 bases. V trimming: 4 bases; J trimming: 4 bases; junction bases outside the gene matches: 3. CDR1 is LNHDA and CDR2 is SQIVND in the germline V gene (reference sequence). This CDR3 is 13 amino acids long.